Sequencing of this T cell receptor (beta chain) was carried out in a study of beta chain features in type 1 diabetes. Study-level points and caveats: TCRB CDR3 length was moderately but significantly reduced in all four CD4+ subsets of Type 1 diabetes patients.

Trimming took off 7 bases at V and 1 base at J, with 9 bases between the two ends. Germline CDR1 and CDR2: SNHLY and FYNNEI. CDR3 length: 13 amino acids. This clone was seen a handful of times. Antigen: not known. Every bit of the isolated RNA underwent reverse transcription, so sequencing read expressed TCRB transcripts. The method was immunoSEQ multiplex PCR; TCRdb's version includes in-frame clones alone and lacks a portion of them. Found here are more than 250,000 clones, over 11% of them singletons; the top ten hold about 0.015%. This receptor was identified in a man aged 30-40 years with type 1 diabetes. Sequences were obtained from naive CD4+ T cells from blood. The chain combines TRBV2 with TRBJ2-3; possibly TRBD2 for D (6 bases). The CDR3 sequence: CASTGLGTDTQYF. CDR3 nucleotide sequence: TGTGCCAGCACGGGACTCGGCACAGATACGCAGTATTTT.